The 25 T cell receptor beta chains in this list originate from one sample, sequenced in a study of blood T cell repertoires in COVID-19. This table comes from immunoSEQ multiplex PCR, and its TCRdb copy is limited to in-frame clones, with some not included. The data contain about 140,000 clones, over 70% of them singletons. The sequenced material came from peripheral blood. Every receptor here comes from a man in his sixties with active or convalescent COVID-19.

The table lists this clone with a count of one. This chain connects TRBV2 to TRBJ1-5, with unresolved D. The length of the CDR3 is 16 residues. The V gene's germline CDR1 is SNHLY and CDR2 FYNNEI. V lost 3 bases and J 1 base, leaving 13 bases between the germline ends. This chain's CDR3 is CASSEADLGSNQPQHF. The CDR3 nucleotides are TGTGCCAGCAGTGAGGCTGATCTAGGAAGCAATCAGCCCCAGCATTTT. The variable domain in full, with the rest retrieved from reference TRBV2 and TRBJ1-5, is EPEVTQTPSHQVTQMGQEVILRCVPISNHLYFYWYRQILGQKVEFLVSFYNNEISEKSEIFDDQFSVERPDGSNFTLKIRSTKLEDSAMYFCASSEADLGSNQPQHFGDGTRLSIL.

This sequence joins TRBV4-1 and TRBJ2-1, with D perhaps TRBD2 (6 bases). The germline V gene encodes CDR1 MGHRA and CDR2 YSYEKL. The CDR3 totals 15 residues. The V end lost 3 bases, the J end lost 5 bases, and 14 bases lay between the germline ends. The CDR3 coding sequence is TGCGCCAGCAGCCAGTCGGGGGTTGTGGACAATGAGCAGTTCTTC. Protein: CASSQSGVVDNEQFF.

The gene calls are TRBV10-3 and TRBJ2-4; a weak D match, TRBD1 (6 bases). This CDR3 has 15 amino acids. Germline CDR1 ENHRY, CDR2 SYGVKD. Trimming removed 3 bases at V and 3 bases at J, with 12 bases between. The CDR3 sequence is CAISDQGRGKNIQYF. The CDR3 DNA sequence: TGTGCCATCAGTGACCAGGGGAGAGGCAAAAACATTCAGTACTTC.

The chain carries TRBV7-9 and TRBJ2-1; the D gene is possibly TRBD2 (6 bases). This CDR3 is built from 15 residues. V lost 0 bases to trimming and J lost 4 bases, with 10 bases between them. In germline, CDR1 is SEHNR, CDR2 FQNEAQ (reference sequence). CDR3 sequence: CASSLAGGTYNEQFF. The CDR3 nucleotides are TGTGCCAGCAGCTTAGCGGGGGGTACTTACAATGAGCAGTTCTTC.

This chain links TRBV11-2 with TRBJ2-7, with TRBD2 identical over 10 bases. This CDR3 contains 16 residues. The trim removed 4 bases at V and 6 bases at J, leaving 12 bases unmatched. Per germline, CDR1 SGHAT and CDR2 FQNNGV. CDR3 protein: CASSSDPGTSAVEQYF. CDR3 DNA sequence: TGTGCCAGCAGCTCCGACCCCGGGACTAGCGCCGTCGAGCAGTACTTC.

The genes are TRBV6-5 and TRBJ1-2; D is undetermined. Germline lookup yields CDR1 MNHEY and CDR2 SVGAGI. The V gene lost 7 bases and the J gene lost 8 bases, with 23 bases spanning the gap. CDR3 size: 15 residues. In nucleotides, the CDR3 is TGTGCCAGCACGATAACGGGCCGTCGCCCGGGGGGCTACACCTTC. This codes for CASTITGRRPGGYTF.

The chain joins TRBV29-1 to TRBJ1-3; D unresolved. Trimming took off 7 bases at V and 4 bases at J, with 8 bases between the two ends. Germline CDR1 reads SQVTM; CDR2 reads ANQGSEA. The CDR3 is made up of 11 amino acids. DNA of the CDR3: TGCAGCGCCCCTTTAGGAAACACCATATATTTT. Protein: CSAPLGNTIYF.

This clone was observed a handful of times. V usage is TRBV19 and J usage is TRBJ2-6; the D gene is possibly TRBD1 (6 bases). The V end was cut by 5 bases, the J end by 0 bases, with 14 bases between. This CDR3 has 17 residues. CDR1 is LNHDA and CDR2 is SQIVND in the germline V gene (reference sequence). CDR3 residues: CASSVSTGSSGANVLTF. In DNA, the CDR3 is TGTGCCAGTAGTGTATCGACAGGATCCTCTGGGGCCAACGTCCTGACTTTC.

The CDR3 is CASSFKLAGNTGELFF. The DNA of the CDR3 is TGTGCCAGCAGTTTCAAACTAGCGGGGAATACCGGGGAGCTGTTTTTT. This rearrangement joins TRBV28 to TRBJ2-2, with TRBD2 matching 10 bases. The CDR3 contains 16 residues. Germline CDR1 reads MDHEN; CDR2 reads SYDVKM. The ends lost 3 bases at V and 5 bases at J; junction bases unmatched: 6.

The chain employs TRBV5-1 and TRBJ2-1; 9 bases are a match to TRBD2. CDR1 is SGHRS, CDR2 YFSETQ, per germline. The CDR3 totals 15 residues. Germline trimming cut 5 bases from V and 9 bases from J; bases unmatched to any gene: 12. CDR3 sequence (DNA): TGCGCCAGCAGTCAGGGACCTAGCGGGGTGGGTGAGCAGTTCTTC. Amino acids: CASSQGPSGVGEQFF.

This clone has a handful of counts. The CDR3: CASSRTGVTGANVLTF. In DNA form, the CDR3 reads TGCGCCAGCAGCCGGACAGGGGTGACTGGGGCCAACGTCCTGACTTTC. This chain joins TRBV5-1 and TRBJ2-6; 9 bases are shared with TRBD1. The CDR3 is 16 residues long. CDR1 is SGHRS, CDR2 YFSETQ, per germline. V was clipped by 4 bases and J by 2 bases; unmatched bases: 4.

The chain uses TRBV2 and TRBJ1-5, with D uncertain. The CDR3 covers 13 residues. Trimming removed 5 bases from V and 2 bases from J, with 7 bases in between. Germline values: CDR1 SNHLY, CDR2 FYNNEI. CDR3 loop: CASSPSGNQPQHF. The CDR3 bases are TGTGCCAGCAGTCCAAGCGGCAATCAGCCCCAGCATTTT.

This rearrangement joins TRBV28 to TRBJ2-7, with 9 bases lining up with TRBD1. The CDR3 extends over 15 amino acids. Germline V gene sequence: CDR1 MDHEN, CDR2 SYDVKM. J lost 7 bases, V lost 4 bases, and 11 bases had no gene match. Here the CDR3 reads CASSSYGTGTGEQYF. The CDR3 DNA reads TGTGCCAGCAGTTCTTACGGGACAGGGACAGGAGAGCAGTACTTC.

J is TRBJ2-3 and V is TRBV7-6, with TRBD2 matching over 11 bases. CDR3 size: 17 residues. V dropped 2 bases and J dropped 3; count of bases not matched to a gene: 7. Germline CDR1 reads SGHVS; CDR2 reads FNYEAQ. CDR3 residues: CASSLMTSGVRTDTQYF. DNA for the CDR3: TGTGCCAGCAGCTTAATGACTAGCGGGGTTCGTACAGATACGCAGTATTTT.

This sequence joins TRBV2 and TRBJ2-7; 10 bases agree with TRBD1. The CDR3 totals 14 residues. Germline assignment: CDR1 SNHLY and CDR2 FYNNEI. The ends lost 4 bases at V and 2 bases at J; junction bases unmatched: 2. DNA of the CDR3: TGTGCCAGCAGTGGGACAGGGGGACCCTACGAGCAGTACTTC. Protein: CASSGTGGPYEQYF.

This sequence joins TRBV20-1 and TRBJ1-6, with 7 bases identical to TRBD1. This CDR3 has 14 residues. The trim removed 3 bases at V and 7 bases at J, leaving 6 bases unmatched. From germline, CDR1 is DFQATT and CDR2 SNEGSKA (reference sequence). The CDR3 sequence: CSASQQGKNSPLHF. Here the CDR3 DNA reads TGCAGTGCTAGTCAACAGGGGAAGAATTCACCCCTCCACTTT.

This clone has just one count. This sequence joins TRBV27 and TRBJ1-4; perhaps TRBD1 as D (5 bases). Trimming stripped 5 bases from V and 4 bases from J, with 14 bases between. The CDR3 runs to 15 residues. Germline V gene data show CDR1 as MNHEY and CDR2 as SMNVEV (reference sequence). CDR3 bases: TGTGCCAGCAGTGGATCAGGGCTTAGTAATGAAAAACTGTTTTTT. This translates into CASSGSGLSNEKLFF.

This sequence joins TRBV6-4 and TRBJ2-3; 7 nucleotides match TRBD2. The germline V gene has CDR1 MRHNA and CDR2 SNTAGT. Losses at the gene ends were 4 bases for V and 6 bases for J; bases not matched to a gene: 10. This CDR3 region has 15 residues. The DNA for the CDR3 is TGTGCCAGCAGTGTGGAAGCGGGACCCTCCGATACGCAGTATTTT. This codes for CASSVEAGPSDTQYF.

This chain connects TRBV6-1 to TRBJ1-4; TRBD1 aligns across 7 bases. Germline V CDR1 and CDR2: MNHNS, SASEGT. V gave up 3 bases and J gave up 3 bases; unmatched junction bases: 4. The CDR3 has 15 amino acids. The CDR3 protein is CASSDRQGANEKLFF. DNA for the CDR3: TGTGCCAGCAGTGATAGACAGGGCGCTAATGAAAAACTGTTTTTT.

CDR3 sequence reads: CASSGQSSYEQYF. The CDR3 DNA is TGTGCCTCCTCCGGACAGAGCTCCTACGAGCAGTACTTC. The J gene is TRBJ2-7, the V gene TRBV19, with D tentatively TRBD1 (6 bases). Germline V gene lookup returns CDR1 LNHDA and CDR2 SQIVND (reference sequence). The CDR3 sequence is 13 residues long. V lost 11 bases and J lost 0, with 14 bases in between.

This rearrangement joins TRBV7-2 to TRBJ2-7; 10 nucleotides line up with TRBD2. Germline lookup yields CDR1 SGHTA and CDR2 FQGNSA. There are 15 residues in the CDR3. V shed 4 bases, J shed 4 bases, and the junction held 7 bases outside the gene matches. The CDR3, as DNA: TGTGCCAGCAGCTCTAGCGGGAGTACCCCTTACGAGCAGTACTTC. Translation gives CASSSSGSTPYEQYF. The whole variable domain, remainder taken from reference TRBV7-2 and TRBJ2-7, is GAGVSQSPSNKVTEKGKDVELRCDPISGHTALYWYRQSLGQGLEFLIYFQGNSAPDKSGLPSDRFSAERTGGSVSTLTIQRTQQEDSAVYLCASSSSGSTPYEQYFGPGTRLTVT.

This rearrangement joins TRBV27 to TRBJ1-4; 10 positions match TRBD1. The V and J ends lost 6 bases and 1 base, in that order; junction bases with no gene match: 5. This CDR3 is 16 amino acids long. Germline assignment: CDR1 MNHEY and CDR2 SMNVEV (reference sequence). CDR3 in amino acids: CASRRGQGVTNEKLFF. In DNA form, the CDR3 reads TGTGCCAGCAGACGTGGACAGGGGGTAACTAATGAAAAACTGTTTTTT.

The chain has TRBV11-2 and TRBJ2-2; D gene unclear. The V gene's germline CDR1 is SGHAT and CDR2 FQNNGV. Trimming left V 0 bases short and J 2 bases short, with 7 bases between. The CDR3 loop spans 15 amino acids. This CDR3 is CASSLDSLNTGELFF. The CDR3 DNA reads TGTGCCAGCAGCTTAGACTCACTAAACACCGGGGAGCTGTTTTTT.

The CDR3 DNA is TGTGCCAGCAGCCCCGGGACAACTAGCAATCAGCCCCAGCATTTT. It codes for CASSPGTTSNQPQHF. This chain links TRBV6-5 with TRBJ1-5, with D possibly TRBD1 on 6 matching bases. The ends were cut back, 6 bases at V and 0 bases at J, with 12 bases in the middle. The CDR3 length is 15 residues. Germline CDR1 MNHEY, CDR2 SVGAGI.

The chain couples TRBV19 to TRBJ2-1; TRBD2 agrees at 7 bases. V shed 5 bases, J shed 0 bases, and the junction held 13 bases outside the gene matches. Germline-derived CDR1 and CDR2 are LNHDA and SQIVND (reference sequence). This CDR3 is 18 amino acids long. The CDR3 coding sequence is TGTGCCAGTAGTTCCCTTCGAGGTAGCGGGTTCTCCTACAATGAGCAGTTCTTC. This gives the protein CASSSLRGSGFSYNEQFF.